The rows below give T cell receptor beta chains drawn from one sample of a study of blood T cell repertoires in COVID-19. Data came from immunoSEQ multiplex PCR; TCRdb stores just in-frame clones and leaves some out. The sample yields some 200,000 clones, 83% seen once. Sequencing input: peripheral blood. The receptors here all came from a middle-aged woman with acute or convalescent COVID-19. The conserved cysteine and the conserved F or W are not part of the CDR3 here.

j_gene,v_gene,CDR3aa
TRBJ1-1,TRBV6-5,ASRTGLNTEAF
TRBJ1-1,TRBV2,ASRWDRGQAEAF
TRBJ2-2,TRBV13,ASSSTHGTGLNTGELF
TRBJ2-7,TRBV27,ASSFSGTQYEQY
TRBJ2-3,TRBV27,ASTKREGVGTQY
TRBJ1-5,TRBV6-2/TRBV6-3,ASSYSWATGVYSNQPQH
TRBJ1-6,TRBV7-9,ASSLDSSNSPLH
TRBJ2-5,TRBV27,ASRTASGNQETQY
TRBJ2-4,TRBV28,ASRGNGQGFNIQY
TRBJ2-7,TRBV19,ASSTPGLHYEQY
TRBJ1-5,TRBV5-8,ASSFGTDRAEQPQH
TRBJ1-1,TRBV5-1,ASSFGQGRTEAF
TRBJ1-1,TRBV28,ASSPLLGNTEAF
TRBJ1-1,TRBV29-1,SVDPATAGVNTEAF
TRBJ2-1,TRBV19,ASSISRGNEQF